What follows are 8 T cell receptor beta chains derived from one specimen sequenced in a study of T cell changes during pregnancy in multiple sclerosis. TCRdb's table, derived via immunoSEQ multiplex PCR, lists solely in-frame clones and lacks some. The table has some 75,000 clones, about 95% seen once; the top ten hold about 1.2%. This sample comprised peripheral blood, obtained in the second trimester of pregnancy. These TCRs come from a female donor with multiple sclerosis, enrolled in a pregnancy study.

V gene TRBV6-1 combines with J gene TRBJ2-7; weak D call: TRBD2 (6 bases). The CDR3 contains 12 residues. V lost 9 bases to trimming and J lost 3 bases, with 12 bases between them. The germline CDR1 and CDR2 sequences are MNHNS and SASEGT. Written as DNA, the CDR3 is TGTGCCAGTTGGGAGGAAATCTACGAGCAGTACTTC. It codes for CASWEEIYEQYF.

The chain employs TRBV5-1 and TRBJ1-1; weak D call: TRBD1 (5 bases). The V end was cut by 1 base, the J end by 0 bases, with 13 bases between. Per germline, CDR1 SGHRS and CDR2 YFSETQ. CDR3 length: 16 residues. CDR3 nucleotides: TGCGCCAGCAGCTTGTATTTGATGGACATGAACACTGAAGCTTTCTTT. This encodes CASSLYLMDMNTEAFF.

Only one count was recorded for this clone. CDR3 coding DNA: TGTGCCAGCAGCGTAGGGACTAGCGGGATTGATGAGCAGTTCTTC. Its translation is CASSVGTSGIDEQFF. J is TRBJ2-1 and V is TRBV9; TRBD2 agrees at 12 bases. The V segment lost 0 bases and the J segment 8 bases; nucleotides outside the gene matches: 3. The germline V gene has CDR1 SGDLS and CDR2 YYNGEE. The CDR3 contains 15 residues. The full variable domain, its missing parts supplied by reference TRBV9 and TRBJ2-1, is DSGVTQTPKHLITATGQRVTLRCSPRSGDLSVYWYQQSLDQGLQFLIQYYNGEERAKGNILERFSAQQFPDLHSELNLSSLELGDSALYFCASSVGTSGIDEQFFGPGTRLTVL.

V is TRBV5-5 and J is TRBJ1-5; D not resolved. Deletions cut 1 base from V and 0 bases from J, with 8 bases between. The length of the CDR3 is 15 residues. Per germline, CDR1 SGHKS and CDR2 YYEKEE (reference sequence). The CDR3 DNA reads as TGTGCCAGCAGCTTGTTCCCGTATAGCAATCAGCCCCAGCATTTT. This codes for CASSLFPYSNQPQHF.

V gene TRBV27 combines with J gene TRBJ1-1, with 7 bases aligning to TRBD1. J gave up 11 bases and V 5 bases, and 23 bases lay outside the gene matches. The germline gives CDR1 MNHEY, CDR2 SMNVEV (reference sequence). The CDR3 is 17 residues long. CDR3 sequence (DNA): TGTGCCAGCAGTCCAGCCGGGACAGATATCCTTCTGGGGGAGGCTTTCTTT. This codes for CASSPAGTDILLGEAFF.

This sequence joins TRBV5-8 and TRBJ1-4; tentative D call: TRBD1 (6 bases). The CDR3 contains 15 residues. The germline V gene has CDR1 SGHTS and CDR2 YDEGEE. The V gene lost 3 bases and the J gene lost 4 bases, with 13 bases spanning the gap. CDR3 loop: CASSSLRGFNEKLFF. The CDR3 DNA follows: TGTGCCAGCAGCTCGCTCAGGGGCTTTAATGAAAAACTGTTTTTT.

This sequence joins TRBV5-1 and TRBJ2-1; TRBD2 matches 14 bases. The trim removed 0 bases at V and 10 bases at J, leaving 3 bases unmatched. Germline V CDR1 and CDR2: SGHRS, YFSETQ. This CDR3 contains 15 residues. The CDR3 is CASSLARTSGGEQFF. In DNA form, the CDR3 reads TGCGCCAGCAGCTTGGCCAGGACTAGCGGGGGGGAGCAGTTCTTC.

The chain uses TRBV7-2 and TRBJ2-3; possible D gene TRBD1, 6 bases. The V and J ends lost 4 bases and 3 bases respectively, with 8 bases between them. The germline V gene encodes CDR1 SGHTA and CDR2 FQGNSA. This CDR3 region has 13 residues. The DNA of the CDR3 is TGTGCCAGCAGCTACGACAGGACAGATACGCAGTATTTT. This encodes CASSYDRTDTQYF.